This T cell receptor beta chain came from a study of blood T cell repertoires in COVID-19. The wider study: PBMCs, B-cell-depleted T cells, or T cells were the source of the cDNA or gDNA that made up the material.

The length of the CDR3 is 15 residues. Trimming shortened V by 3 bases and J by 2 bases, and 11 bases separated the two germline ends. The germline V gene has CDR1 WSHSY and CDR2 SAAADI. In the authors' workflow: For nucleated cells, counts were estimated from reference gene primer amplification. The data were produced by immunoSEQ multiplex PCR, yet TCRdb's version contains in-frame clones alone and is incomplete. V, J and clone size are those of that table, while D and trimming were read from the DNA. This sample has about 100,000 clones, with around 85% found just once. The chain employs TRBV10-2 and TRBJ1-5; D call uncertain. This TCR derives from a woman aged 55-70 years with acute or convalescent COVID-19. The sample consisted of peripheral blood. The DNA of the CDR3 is TGCGCCAGCAGTGATGCCGGTGAAGGCAATCAGCCCCAGCATTTT. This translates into CASSDAGEGNQPQHF.